The clone carrying this T cell receptor beta chain came up a few times. Its antigen is unknown. This sample is part of a study of beta chain features in type 1 diabetes. Study-level findings and limits: VDJ junctions sequenced from type 1 diabetes patients showed fewer insertions and more deletions. The study found moderately but significantly shorter TCRB CDR3s in all four CD4+ subsets of Type 1 diabetes patients. A definitive answer on HLA type influencing TCRB rearrangement was not reached here. An over-representation of cells with high TCR expression could result from cDNA sequencing.

The whole isolated RNA underwent reverse transcription, so sequencing captured expressed TCRB transcripts. Average reads for naive, central memory and regulatory T cell samples were roughly 3.5 million. The protocol was immunoSEQ multiplex PCR, while the TCRdb copy is restricted to in-frame clones and leaves out a portion. The sample includes some 700,000 clones, around 15% seen only once; the top ten take 0.022%. Trimming pared 6 bases from V and 2 bases from J, leaving 13 bases between. This CDR3 spans 15 amino acids. Per germline, CDR1 MNHNY and CDR2 SVGAGI (reference sequence). The chain is built from TRBV6-6 and TRBJ2-2; either TRBD1 or TRBD2 may supply D (5 bases each). The source of this sequence is a man aged 18 to 30 with type 1 diabetes. What was sequenced was naive CD4+ T cells from blood. In nucleotides, the CDR3 is TGTGCCAGCAGCCCCGGGACGACCAACACCGGGGAGCTGTTTTTT. This gives the protein CASSPGTTNTGELFF.